This passage covers 4 T cell receptor beta chains from one sample sequenced in a study of shared clonotypes between healthy human individuals. The data were produced by immunoSEQ multiplex PCR, yet TCRdb's version contains in-frame clones alone and is incomplete. The sample has about 2 million clones; 85% to 95% are singletons. The sequenced sample was naive CD4+ T cells sorted from blood. Noted subset: CD45RA+ positively selected. These receptor sequences come from a man in his late teens or twenties in good health.

This clone appeared a few times. Additional DNA sequences in this sample encode the identical CDR3. The chain links TRBV25-1 to TRBJ2-7; 7 positions match TRBD2. Trimming took 3 bases from V and 2 from J; bases not matched to a gene: 4. The CDR3 runs 14 residues. The V gene's germline CDR1 is MGHDK and CDR2 SYGVNS. The CDR3 loop reads CASSESGGPYEQYF. The DNA of the CDR3 is TGTGCCAGCAGTGAGTCGGGGGGACCCTACGAGCAGTACTTC.

This rearrangement joins TRBV6-5 to TRBJ1-4, with no clear D. Trimming pared 5 bases from V and 7 bases from J, leaving 11 bases between. The V gene's germline CDR1 is MNHEY and CDR2 SVGAGI. The CDR3 loop spans 13 amino acids. The CDR3 protein is CASSRGRSEKLFF. CDR3 nucleotide sequence: TGTGCCAGCAGTCGTGGCAGGAGTGAAAAACTGTTTTTT.

About this clone: This sequence may be a read error, since a much larger clone differs from it by one base. The sample carries other DNA sequences with the same CDR3. The rearrangement joins TRBV7-2 to TRBJ1-3; no reliable D call. The CDR3 extends over 14 amino acids. Germline V CDR1 and CDR2: SGHTA, FQGNSA. V was shortened by 3 bases and J by 0 bases, with 6 bases between the two germline ends. CDR3 DNA sequence: TGTGCCAGCAGCTTGGGGAGCTCTGGAAACACCATATATTTT. Its protein product is CASSLGSSGNTIYF. The variable domain in full, with the rest retrieved from reference TRBV7-2 and TRBJ1-3, is GAGVSQSPSNKVTEKGKDVELRCDPISGHTALYWYRQSLGQGLEFLIYFQGNSAPDKSGLPSDRFSAERTGGSVSTLTIQRTQQEDSAVYLCASSLGSSGNTIYFGEGSWLTVV.

The chain combines TRBV5-1 with TRBJ1-1; D gene uncertain. V shed 4 bases and J shed 2 bases, with 18 bases lying between them. The CDR3 loop spans 16 amino acids. From germline, CDR1 is SGHRS and CDR2 YFSETQ. The CDR3 DNA reads TGCGCCAGCAGCGGTCGACCCTTTGGGGTAAACACTGAAGCTTTCTTT. Translating gives CASSGRPFGVNTEAFF.